A single sample is the source of the 25 T cell receptor beta chains below, sequenced in a study of shared clonotypes between healthy human individuals (TCRdb year 2020). Receptor libraries were prepared by the immunoSEQ multiplex PCR assay. TCRdb mirrors the immuneACCESS table, restricted to in-frame sequences. Some clones are absent from its copies; in checked studies, under half trace to an unresolved V gene, and the reason for the others is unknown. The sample yields some 2,400,000 clones; almost 96% were counted once. The ten largest clones represent around 0.13% of the sample. Sequences were obtained from naive CD4+ T cells sorted from blood. Read against the paper, the sample's cell subset or site label means: CD45RA+ positively selected. The receptors stem from a man aged 18 to 29 in good health.

The chain couples TRBV6-1 to TRBJ2-2, with D possibly being TRBD1 (6 bases). From germline, CDR1 is MNHNS and CDR2 SASEGT. The CDR3 has 14 residues. With 6 bases removed from V and 9 bases from J, the gap between germline ends came to 17 bases. Written as DNA, the CDR3 is TGTGCCAGCAGAGGGGCCCTTGGGGACAGGGAGCTGTTTTTT. Protein sequence: CASRGALGDRELFF.

V usage is TRBV4-3 and J usage is TRBJ1-2, with D unclear. Deletions cut 6 bases from V and 8 bases from J, with 16 bases between. The V gene's germline CDR1 is LGHNA and CDR2 YSLEER. The CDR3 has 13 residues. The CDR3 region is CASRRIGQDGYTF. CDR3 in DNA: TGCGCCAGCAGACGAATAGGGCAGGACGGCTACACCTTC.

V gene TRBV6-6 combines with J gene TRBJ2-1, with D tentatively TRBD2 (5 bases). CDR3 length equals 14 residues. V lost 5 bases and J lost 5, with 13 bases in between. Germline V gene sequence: CDR1 MNHNY, CDR2 SVGAGI (reference sequence). The CDR3 loop is CASSPSGANNEQFF. For the CDR3, the DNA is TGTGCCAGCAGTCCCAGCGGAGCAAACAATGAGCAGTTCTTC.

The rearrangement links TRBV19 to TRBJ1-1; 7 bases agree with TRBD1. Germline loops: CDR1 LNHDA, CDR2 SQIVND (reference sequence). Trimming took 6 bases from V and 0 from J; bases not matched to a gene: 7. CDR3 length equals 15 residues. CDR3 protein: CASRRQGPLNTEAFF. CDR3 DNA sequence: TGTGCCAGTAGGAGACAGGGCCCCTTGAACACTGAAGCTTTCTTT.

This chain links TRBV28 with TRBJ2-3; tentatively, D is TRBD1 or TRBD2 (5 bases each). The V end was cut by 8 bases, the J end by 3 bases, with 21 bases between. The CDR3 loop spans 16 amino acids. CDR1 is MDHEN, CDR2 SYDVKM, per germline. CDR3 in amino acids: CASLPPRGRITDTQYF. CDR3 nucleotide sequence: TGTGCCAGCCTCCCACCACGGGGCCGGATAACAGATACGCAGTATTTT. Combining the CDR3 with reference TRBV28 and TRBJ2-3 gives the whole variable domain DVKVTQSSRYLVKRTGEKVFLECVQDMDHENMFWYRQDPGLGLRLIYFSYDVKMKEKGDIPEGYSVSREKKERFSLILESASTNQTSMYLCASLPPRGRITDTQYFGPGTRLTVL.

V and J are TRBV30 and TRBJ1-4; D not resolved. Germline lookup yields CDR1 GTSNPN and CDR2 SVGIG (reference sequence). V shed 3 bases and J shed 4 bases, with 9 bases lying between them. CDR3 length: 13 residues. The CDR3 reads CAWRSRRNEKLFF. CDR3 DNA: TGTGCCTGGAGGTCACGCCGTAATGAAAAACTGTTTTTT.

The DNA for the CDR3 is TGTGCCAGCAGCTCAACAGGCGACACTAACTATGGCTACACCTTC. Its translation is CASSSTGDTNYGYTF. The chain uses TRBV7-9 and TRBJ1-2, with a tentative D call TRBD1 (5 bases). Germline lookup yields CDR1 SEHNR and CDR2 FQNEAQ (reference sequence). Trimming removed 4 bases at V and 0 bases at J, with 12 bases between. CDR3 length: 15 residues.

V is TRBV30 and J is TRBJ1-6, with D hard to call. The CDR3 has 12 amino acids. Trimming took off 8 bases at V and 13 bases at J, with 18 bases between the two ends. Per the germline V gene, CDR1 is GTSNPN and CDR2 is SVGIG (reference sequence). This CDR3 reads CAEGGSRIPLHF. The CDR3 DNA sequence: TGTGCCGAAGGCGGCTCCAGAATCCCCCTCCACTTT.

The rearrangement joins TRBV2 to TRBJ1-1; D gene unclear. Trimming removed 2 bases from V and 10 bases from J, with 14 bases in between. The CDR3 spans 13 residues. Per germline, CDR1 SNHLY and CDR2 FYNNEI. The CDR3 loop is CASSERAAWVAFF. As DNA, the CDR3 is TGTGCCAGCAGTGAAAGAGCGGCCTGGGTAGCTTTCTTT.

The rearrangement uses TRBV11-2 and TRBJ1-6; TRBD1 matches at 7 bases. V was clipped by 3 bases and J by 6 bases; unmatched bases: 8. Germline CDR1 is SGHAT and CDR2 is FQNNGV. The CDR3 sequence is 16 residues long. The CDR3 DNA reads as TGTGCCAGCAGCTTTGGATCGACAGGGCTTAATTCACCCCTCCACTTT. Amino acid sequence: CASSFGSTGLNSPLHF.

The DNA for the CDR3 is TGCGCCAGCAGCCAAGACTGGAAAACTACTGAAGCTTTCTTT. This gives the protein CASSQDWKTTEAFF. The V and J genes are TRBV4-3 and TRBJ1-1, with D uncertain. Deletions cut 0 bases from V and 5 bases from J, with 10 bases between. Germline CDR1 and CDR2: LGHNA and YSLEER. The CDR3 has 14 amino acids.

The chain joins TRBV20-1 to TRBJ1-2, with D tentatively TRBD1 (5 bases). The CDR3 runs to 11 residues. Trimming cost V 4 bases and J 7 bases, with 10 bases left between them. Germline V gene lookup returns CDR1 DFQATT and CDR2 SNEGSKA (reference sequence). CDR3: CSATRGVGYTF. The CDR3 DNA reads TGCAGTGCTACCCGAGGGGTTGGCTACACCTTC.

On this clone itself: Other nucleotide sequences in the sample specify the same CDR3. The J gene is TRBJ1-5, the V gene TRBV19; 8 bases line up with TRBD1. This CDR3 spans 14 amino acids. Per germline, CDR1 LNHDA and CDR2 SQIVND (reference sequence). V lost 4 bases to trimming and J lost 6 bases; unmatched junction nucleotides: 5. CDR3 nucleotides: TGTGCCAGTAGTACGGACAGGGACGGTCAGCCCCAGCATTTT. The encoded protein is CASSTDRDGQPQHF.

The chain carries TRBV11-1 and TRBJ1-1; TRBD1 might be the D (5 bases). In germline, CDR1 is SGHAT, CDR2 FQDESV (reference sequence). This CDR3 contains 15 residues. V lost 5 bases, J lost 4 bases, and 17 bases lay in between. CDR3 bases: TGTGCCAGCAGCCATTTAGGTAAGGGGTCCACTGAAGCTTTCTTT. Translating gives CASSHLGKGSTEAFF.

About this clone itself: Within the sample, other DNA sequences also encode this same CDR3. The rearrangement uses TRBV9 and TRBJ2-1, with 11 bases fitting TRBD2. Germline CDR1 reads SGDLS; CDR2 reads YYNGEE. The CDR3 is 15 residues long. Unmatched junction bases numbered 1, after V lost 2 bases and J lost 3 bases. CDR3 coding DNA: TGTGCCAGCAGCGTGCTAGCGGGGGGCTACAATGAGCAGTTCTTC. Translated: CASSVLAGGYNEQFF.

This rearrangement joins TRBV6-5 to TRBJ1-3; the D is unclear. The germline V gene has CDR1 MNHEY and CDR2 SVGAGI. The CDR3 extends over 15 amino acids. V was cut by 6 bases and J by 4 bases, with 16 bases left in between. The CDR3 sequence is CASRSLLSGGNTIYF. CDR3 bases: TGTGCCAGCAGATCGCTCCTTTCGGGGGGAAACACCATATATTTT.

The genes are TRBV5-4 and TRBJ2-7; 10 positions match TRBD1. The CDR3 loop spans 15 amino acids. Germline CDR1 SGHNT, CDR2 YYREEE (reference sequence). V shed 7 bases and J 3 bases; nucleotides not matched to a gene: 10. CDR3 sequence (DNA): TGTGCCAGCTCCCCTCGGGGACAGGGGTTCTACGAGCAGTACTTC. Amino acids: CASSPRGQGFYEQYF. The complete variable domain, with remaining parts taken from reference TRBV5-4 and TRBJ2-7, reads ETGVTQSPTHLIKTRGQQVTLRCSSQSGHNTVSWYQQALGQGPQFIFQYYREEENGRGNFPPRFSGLQFPNYSSELNVNALELDDSALYLCASSPRGQGFYEQYFGPGTRLTVT.

The J gene is TRBJ1-1, the V gene TRBV14; unclear D gene. The CDR3 has 14 residues. V lost 5 bases to trimming and J lost 1 base, with 11 bases between them. Germline CDR1 and CDR2: SGHDN and FVKESK. In nucleotides, the CDR3 is TGTGCCAGCAGCTTCCGGGTTCCGAACACTGAAGCTTTCTTT. Residues: CASSFRVPNTEAFF.

The chain uses TRBV5-1 and TRBJ2-5, with 9 bases fitting TRBD1. The CDR3 contains 16 residues. In germline, CDR1 is SGHRS, CDR2 YFSETQ. The trim removed 1 base at V and 5 bases at J, leaving 9 bases unmatched. CDR3 residues: CASSLSGQGGGETQYF. The CDR3 region has the DNA TGCGCCAGCAGCTTGTCGGGACAGGGAGGGGGCGAGACCCAGTACTTC.

The V call is TRBV18, the J call TRBJ2-5, with D tentatively TRBD2 (5 bases). The V and J ends lost 2 bases and 2 bases respectively, with 12 bases between them. The CDR3 length is 15 residues. Germline V gene lookup returns CDR1 KGHSH and CDR2 LQKENI. CDR3 sequence: CASSPDIGVQETQYF. The CDR3 DNA sequence: TGTGCCAGCTCACCAGACATCGGGGTGCAAGAGACCCAGTACTTC.

In the case of this clone: Other DNA sequences within the sample encode an identical CDR3. The chain couples TRBV28 to TRBJ1-4, with D unclear. V was trimmed by 2 bases and J by 8 bases, leaving 3 bases between them. Germline V gene data show CDR1 as MDHEN and CDR2 as SYDVKM. This CDR3 comprises 11 residues. Here the CDR3 reads CASSLNEKLFF. The CDR3 coding sequence is TGTGCCAGCAGTTTAAACGAAAAACTGTTTTTT.

The rearrangement uses TRBV9 and TRBJ2-7, with D possibly called TRBD1 or TRBD2 (6 bases each). Trimming took off 0 bases at V and 6 bases at J, with 16 bases between the two ends. The CDR3 is 15 amino acids. Germline V gene lookup returns CDR1 SGDLS and CDR2 YYNGEE. CDR3 loop: CASSVVGGPAGEQYF. The CDR3 nucleotides read TGTGCCAGCAGCGTAGTGGGGGGCCCCGCGGGCGAGCAGTACTTC.

This clone appeared once. This chain links TRBV19 with TRBJ1-4; a weak D match, TRBD1 (6 bases). The CDR3 sequence is 13 residues long. The germline CDR1 and CDR2 sequences are LNHDA and SQIVND (reference sequence). The germline V and J ends were trimmed by 5 bases and 8 bases, with 12 bases remaining between them. The CDR3 protein is CASSSQGQEKLFF. DNA for the CDR3: TGTGCCAGTAGTTCCCAGGGGCAGGAAAAACTGTTTTTT.

This clone was recorded once. The chain combines TRBV7-8 with TRBJ1-4; TRBD1 matches at 8 bases. After removal of 5 bases from V and 10 bases from J, the junction contained 9 bases not matched to a gene. The CDR3 totals 14 residues. Germline CDR1 SGHVS, CDR2 FQNEAQ. The CDR3 region is CASSADRDVGKLFF. The CDR3 DNA is TGTGCCAGCAGCGCGGACAGGGACGTGGGAAAACTGTTTTTT.

The rearrangement uses TRBV5-4 and TRBJ2-7; 8 bases are shared with TRBD2. V was clipped by 0 bases and J by 2 bases; unmatched bases: 7. This CDR3 spans 16 amino acids. Germline CDR1 SGHNT, CDR2 YYREEE (reference sequence). For the CDR3, the DNA is TGTGCCAGCAGCTTGGGTGGGACTAGGGGGACCTACGAGCAGTACTTC. Translated, it gives CASSLGGTRGTYEQYF. Using reference TRBV5-4 and TRBJ2-7 for the parts outside the CDR3, the full variable domain is ETGVTQSPTHLIKTRGQQVTLRCSSQSGHNTVSWYQQALGQGPQFIFQYYREEENGRGNFPPRFSGLQFPNYSSELNVNALELDDSALYLCASSLGGTRGTYEQYFGPGTRLTVT.